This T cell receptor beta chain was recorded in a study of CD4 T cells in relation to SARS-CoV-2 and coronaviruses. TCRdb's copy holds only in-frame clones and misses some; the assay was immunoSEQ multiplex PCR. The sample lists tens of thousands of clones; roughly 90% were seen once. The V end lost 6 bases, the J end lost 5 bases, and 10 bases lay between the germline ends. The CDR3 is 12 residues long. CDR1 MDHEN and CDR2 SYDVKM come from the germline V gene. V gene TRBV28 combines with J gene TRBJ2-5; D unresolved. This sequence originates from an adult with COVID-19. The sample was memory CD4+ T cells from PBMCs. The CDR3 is CASRVTAETQYF. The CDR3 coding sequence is TGTGCCAGCAGAGTGACTGCGGAGACCCAGTACTTC.